This is a list of T cell receptor beta chains from one sample in a study of neurological immune-mediated disorders. TCRdb itself ran the 5' RACE reads through MiXCR, one entry per CDR3 protein. The sample has 60,000 to 80,000 distinct CDR3 sequences, around 4.7% seen once; the top ten hold approximately 3.2%. The sequenced sample consisted of PBMCs. The source of these receptors is a woman between 50 and 59 years old with multiple sclerosis. CDR3s include the opening cysteine and the closing phenylalanine or tryptophan. The D gene is left open where the match is weak. Size tells how often a clone was seen (once, few, many) or the class of an expanded clone, and some rows leave it out.

>TRBJ1-4|14|-|many|TRBV5-6
CASSGGQRNEKLFF
TGTGCCAGCAGCGGAGGACAGAGGAATGAAAAACTGTTTTTT
>TRBJ2-1|14|-|-|TRBV19
CASSILLLANEQFF
TGTGCCAGTAGTATCCTCTTGCTGGCGAATGAGCAGTTCTTC
>TRBJ2-3|15|TRBD2|many|TRBV4-1
CASKGLEGSTDTQYF
TGCGCCAGCAAAGGACTAGAGGGGAGTACAGATACGCAGTATTTT
>TRBJ2-3|15|TRBD1|many|TRBV6-2/TRBV6-3
CASSLEDRVTDTQYF
TGTGCCAGCAGCTTGGAAGACAGGGTCACAGATACGCAGTATTTT
>TRBJ2-2|14|-|few|TRBV4-2
CASSQEPATGELFF
TGTGCCAGCAGCCAAGAGCCGGCCACCGGGGAGCTGTTTTTT
>TRBJ2-7|11|-|many|TRBV7-2
CASSNTYEQYF
TGTGCCAGCAGCAACACCTACGAGCAGTACTTC
>TRBJ2-5|15|TRBD2|many|TRBV5-1
CASSLAGTTEETQYF
TGCGCCAGCAGCTTGGCAGGGACTACAGAAGAGACCCAGTACTTC
>TRBJ1-2|14|-|-|TRBV20-1
CSASRSKANYGYTF
TGCAGTGCTTCTAGGTCGAAGGCTAACTATGGCTACACCTTC
>TRBJ1-6|15|-|few|TRBV5-1
CASSQARGPRSPLNF
TGCGCCAGCAGCCAAGCCAGGGGTCCTCGCTCACCCCTCAACTTT
>TRBJ2-3|15|TRBD2|many|TRBV7-2
CASSFSRGGTDTQYF
TGTGCCAGCAGTTTTAGCCGCGGGGGGACAGATACGCAGTATTTT
>TRBJ2-2|16|TRBD1|-|TRBV20-1
CSARDPGQGYTGELFF
TGCAGTGCTAGAGATCCGGGACAGGGCTACACCGGGGAGCTGTTTTTT
>TRBJ2-2|15|-|many|TRBV5-1
CASSLVQGWTGELFF
TGCGCCAGCAGCTTGGTACAGGGTTGGACCGGGGAGCTGTTTTTT
>TRBJ2-1|15|TRBD2|few|TRBV11-2
CASRLTSGGAYEQFF
TGTGCCAGCAGACTAACTAGCGGGGGGGCTTATGAGCAGTTCTTC
>TRBJ1-2|15|-|many|TRBV5-1
CASSLGGYLNYGYTF
TGCGCCAGCAGCTTAGGGGGTTATTTGAACTATGGCTACACCTTC
>TRBJ1-5|13|-|many|TRBV11-2
CASSESGTQPQHF
TGTGCCAGCAGTGAGAGCGGGACTCAGCCCCAGCATTTT
>TRBJ2-7|11|TRBD1|-|TRBV20-1
CSAGDSREQYF
TGCAGTGCTGGGGACAGTCGCGAGCAGTACTTC
>TRBJ2-1|15|TRBD2|many|TRBV20-1
CSAEELAGGFDEQFF
TGCAGTGCTGAGGAACTAGCGGGGGGGTTTGATGAGCAGTTCTTC
>TRBJ1-5|14|-|medium-sized|TRBV7-8
CASSLGQGDQPQHF
TGTGCCAGCAGCCTAGGACAAGGGGACCAGCCCCAGCATTTT
>TRBJ1-5|14|-|many|TRBV5-6
CASSRRQPNQPQHF
TGTGCCAGCAGTAGAAGACAGCCCAATCAGCCCCAGCATTTT
>TRBJ2-2|17|-|many|TRBV7-2
CASSLGGVGPLTGELFF
TGTGCCAGCAGCTTAGGCGGAGTAGGACCTCTGACCGGGGAGCTGTTTTTT
>TRBJ1-2|13|TRBD1|many|TRBV28
CASSYRGIYGYTF
TGTGCCAGCAGCTACAGGGGAATCTATGGCTACACCTTC
>TRBJ2-1|16|-|many|TRBV14
CASSHSRDSTYNEQFF
TGTGCCAGCAGCCATAGTAGGGACTCGACCTACAATGAGCAGTTCTTC
>TRBJ1-1|15|-|many|TRBV7-2
CASSLDRGMDTEAFF
TGTGCCAGCAGCTTAGATCGGGGCATGGACACTGAAGCTTTCTTT
>TRBJ1-1|16|-|many|TRBV7-8
CASSLDVLSVDTEAFF
TGTGCCAGCAGCTTAGATGTCCTCAGTGTGGACACTGAAGCTTTCTTT
>TRBJ1-1|14|-|-|TRBV20-1
CSAAQGWVNTEAFF
TGCAGTGCCGCGCAGGGGTGGGTGAACACTGAAGCTTTCTTT
>TRBJ1-5|15|-|few|TRBV12-3/TRBV12-4
CASTKTVYSNQPQNF
TGTGCCAGCACCAAGACAGTTTATAGCAATCAGCCCCAGAATTTT
>TRBJ2-2|19|-|many|TRBV24-1
CATSDPRVGGWANTGELFF
TGTGCCACCAGTGATCCGAGGGTCGGGGGATGGGCGAACACCGGGGAGCTGTTTTTT
>TRBJ2-4|13|-|many|TRBV4-3
CASSQDVRNIQYF
TGCGCCAGCAGCCAAGACGTCAGGAACATTCAGTACTTC
>TRBJ2-2|14|-|many|TRBV6-4
CASSPSGETGELFF
TGTGCCAGCAGTCCTTCAGGGGAAACCGGGGAGCTGTTTTTT
>TRBJ2-1|15|-|many|TRBV5-1
CASSLAGVENNEQFF
TGCGCCAGCAGCTTGGCCGGGGTAGAAAATAATGAGCAGTTCTTC
>TRBJ2-4|14|-|many|TRBV7-7
CASSPSSESGIQYF
TGTGCTAGCAGCCCCAGTAGCGAGTCGGGCATTCAGTACTTC
>TRBJ2-2|18|-|many|TRBV12-3/TRBV12-4
CASRRRLREVRGIGELFF
TGTGCCAGCAGGCGACGTCTCCGGGAAGTAAGGGGCATCGGGGAGCTGTTTTTT
>TRBJ2-3|14|TRBD1|-|TRBV12-3/TRBV12-4
CASSRQGNTDTQYF
TGTGCCAGCAGCCGACAGGGAAACACAGATACGCAGTATTTT
>TRBJ1-5|14|-|many|TRBV18
CASSPQGGNQPQHF
TGTGCCAGCTCACCCCAGGGTGGCAATCAGCCCCAGCATTTT
>TRBJ1-2|13|-|many|TRBV20-1
CSAKWETGYGYTF
TGCAGTGCTAAGTGGGAGACGGGCTATGGCTACACCTTC
>TRBJ2-3|15|-|-|TRBV11-2
CASSLFAGHTDTQYF
TGTGCCAGCAGCTTATTCGCGGGGCACACAGATACGCAGTATTTT
>TRBJ1-4|13|-|many|TRBV6-5
CASSRSGSEKLFF
TGTGCCAGCAGTCGCTCGGGGTCCGAAAAACTGTTTTTT
>TRBJ2-2|16|TRBD1|many|TRBV6-6
CASSPGTGALTGELFF
TGTGCCAGCAGCCCCGGGACAGGGGCGTTGACCGGGGAGCTGTTTTTT
>TRBJ2-1|15|TRBD1|many|TRBV29-1
CSVEGGRGSPNEQFF
TGCAGCGTTGAAGGGGGCAGGGGGAGCCCCAATGAGCAGTTCTTC
>TRBJ2-1|14|-|-|TRBV5-1
CASSLPSGTDNASF
TGCGCCAGCAGCTTGCCTTCCGGGACGGATAATGCGTCCTTC
>TRBJ1-2|11|-|many|TRBV5-1
CASSSTYGYTF
TGCGCCAGCAGCTCGACCTATGGCTACACCTTC
>TRBJ1-2|15|TRBD1|many|TRBV5-1
CASSLVTGGENGYTF
TGCGCCAGCAGCTTGGTGACAGGGGGCGAAAATGGCTACACCTTC
>TRBJ1-3|19|TRBD1|-|TRBV9
CASSVDRLGDRVTENTIYF
TGTGCCAGCAGCGTAGATCGTTTAGGGGACAGGGTAACCGAGAACACCATATATTTT
>TRBJ1-2|15|TRBD1|-|TRBV10-3
CAITSPDRGMGGYTF
TGTGCCATCACCTCCCCGGACAGGGGAATGGGAGGCTACACCTTC
>TRBJ2-2|18|TRBD1|few|TRBV20-1
CSAIRGTGGISDTGELFF
TGCAGTGCTATAAGAGGGACAGGGGGAATCTCGGACACCGGGGAGCTGTTTTTT
>TRBJ2-7|17|TRBD2|many|TRBV28
CASSYGVTGGGDNEQYF
TGTGCCAGCAGTTACGGGGTAACAGGTGGGGGGGATAACGAGCAGTACTTC
>TRBJ2-5|14|-|many|TRBV12-3/TRBV12-4
CASSFKTFQETQYF
TGTGCCAGCAGTTTTAAAACCTTCCAAGAGACCCAGTACTTC
>TRBJ1-1|14|-|many|TRBV4-1
CASSQASLNTEAFF
TGCGCCAGCAGCCAAGCTTCGCTGAACACTGAAGCTTTCTTT
>TRBJ2-7|12|-|-|TRBV12-3/TRBV12-4
CASTGSSYEQYF
TGTGCCAGTACAGGGTCCTCCTACGAGCAGTACTTC
>TRBJ2-1|18|-|many|TRBV4-1
CASSRQGEGGGTHNEQFF
TGCGCCAGCAGCCGACAAGGAGAGGGTGGGGGGACCCACAATGAGCAGTTCTTC
>TRBJ1-1|15|TRBD1|many|TRBV5-1
CASSLIGGADTEAFF
TGCGCCAGCAGCTTAATAGGGGGCGCGGACACTGAAGCTTTCTTT
>TRBJ2-3|15|TRBD2|many|TRBV9
CASSAQSGGGDTQYF
TGTGCCAGCAGCGCGCAAAGCGGGGGCGGAGATACGCAGTATTTT
>TRBJ2-4|17|TRBD2|many|TRBV11-2
CASSSEAGDGAKNIQYF
TGTGCCAGCAGCTCCGAAGCGGGGGATGGAGCCAAAAACATTCAGTACTTC
>TRBJ2-3|15|-|many|TRBV12-3/TRBV12-4
CASKGAGPDTDTQYF
TGTGCCAGCAAAGGGGCCGGACCAGACACAGATACGCAGTATTTT